This TCR beta chain was documented in a study of control samples from healthy donors and cancer patients. The V gene's germline CDR1 is MNHEY and CDR2 SMNVEV (reference sequence). The CDR3 consists of 15 residues. With V trimmed by 6 bases and J by 5 bases, 5 bases remained unmatched. Here immunoSEQ multiplex PCR was the method, and the copy in TCRdb shows in-frame clones only, minus some. Of over 100,000 clones listed, about nine tenths are singletons. The clonotype originates from a man aged 35 to 55 in good health. The gene calls are TRBV27 and TRBJ2-3, with TRBD2 matching over 13 bases. Sequencing was done on a sample of blood. The DNA for the CDR3 is TGTGCCAGCAGACCAGGACTAGCGGGGGTAGATACGCAGTATTTT. As protein: CASRPGLAGVDTQYF.